What follows are 24 T cell receptor beta chains derived from one specimen sequenced in a study of cytomegalovirus exposure and HLA in healthy donors. PCR involved 60 Vbeta and 13 Jbeta primers. Libraries were prepared by immunoSEQ multiplex PCR; TCRdb keeps only in-frame clonotypes and omits some of them. The sample contains some 200,000 clones, approximately 70% of which appear only once. The sample taken for sequencing was PBMCs. All receptors derive from a man aged 40-49 years in good health and CMV-seropositive.

The chain has TRBV14 and TRBJ2-3, with 9 bases aligning to TRBD2. Germline loops: CDR1 SGHDN, CDR2 FVKESK. The CDR3 is 15 amino acids. Trimming took 3 bases from V and 2 from J; bases not matched to a gene: 3. DNA of the CDR3: TGTGCCAGCAGCCAGCTAGCGGGGACCACAGATACGCAGTATTTT. Its translation is CASSQLAGTTDTQYF.

The chain has TRBV6-6 and TRBJ2-2; D uncertain. The CDR3 has 16 amino acids. Germline loops: CDR1 MNHNY, CDR2 SVGAGI (reference sequence). V lost 0 bases and J 0 bases, leaving 8 bases between the germline ends. CDR3 residues: CASSYSRQSNTGELFF. The CDR3 coding sequence is TGTGCCAGCAGTTACTCGAGACAATCGAACACCGGGGAGCTGTTTTTT.

This sequence joins TRBV6-1 and TRBJ1-3; D uncertain. CDR1 MNHNS and CDR2 SASEGT come from the germline V gene. The V end was cut by 1 base, the J end by 0 bases, with 13 bases between. The CDR3 spans 17 residues. The CDR3 here is CASSEGQAYSSGNTIYF. CDR3 DNA: TGTGCCAGCAGTGAAGGGCAGGCTTATTCCTCTGGAAACACCATATATTTT.

Worth noting for this clone: Other DNA sequences from this sample encode an identical CDR3 as well. DNA of the CDR3: TGTGCCAGTACCCTGACAGGTAGCAATCAGCCCCAGCATTTT. Translating gives CASTLTGSNQPQHF. The chain employs TRBV19 and TRBJ1-5; possibly TRBD1 for D (6 bases). Per germline, CDR1 LNHDA and CDR2 SQIVND (reference sequence). The CDR3 loop spans 14 amino acids. Deletions cut 7 bases from V and 0 bases from J, with 10 bases between. Full variable domain (outside the CDR3, taken from reference TRBV19 and TRBJ1-5): DGGITQSPKYLFRKEGQNVTLSCEQNLNHDAMYWYRQDPGQGLRLIYYSQIVNDFQKGDIAEGYSVSREKKESFPLTVTSAQKNPTAFYLCASTLTGSNQPQHFGDGTRLSIL.

The chain uses TRBV28 and TRBJ1-2, with a possible D match to TRBD1 (6 bases). CDR3 length equals 14 residues. In germline, CDR1 is MDHEN, CDR2 SYDVKM. V was cut by 3 bases and J by 4 bases, with 12 bases left in between. The chain's CDR3 is CASSLQTGGYGYTF. The DNA for the CDR3 is TGTGCCAGCAGTTTGCAGACAGGTGGCTATGGCTACACCTTC.

The chain joins TRBV7-9 to TRBJ2-3, with D perhaps matching TRBD2 (5 bases). The CDR3 is 16 residues long. CDR1 and CDR2 from the germline V gene are SEHNR and FQNEAQ (reference sequence). V lost 5 bases to trimming and J lost 4 bases, with 19 bases between them. The CDR3 reads CASSAYADEEADTQYF. The CDR3 nucleotides are TGTGCCAGCAGCGCTTATGCCGATGAGGAGGCAGATACGCAGTATTTT.

The V and J genes are TRBV27 and TRBJ1-2; the D is unclear. Trimming pared 8 bases from V and 0 bases from J, leaving 19 bases between. This CDR3 is built from 16 residues. Germline V CDR1 and CDR2: MNHEY, SMNVEV (reference sequence). This CDR3 is CASGELFGRANYGYTF. CDR3 in DNA: TGTGCCAGCGGAGAGTTGTTTGGGAGAGCTAACTATGGCTACACCTTC.

The rearrangement links TRBV7-9 to TRBJ1-2; a weak D match, TRBD1 (6 bases). The CDR3 loop spans 15 amino acids. With 4 bases removed from V and 3 bases from J, the gap between germline ends came to 15 bases. In germline, CDR1 is SEHNR, CDR2 FQNEAQ (reference sequence). The CDR3 loop is CASSSAGTWDYGYTF. In DNA form, the CDR3 reads TGTGCCAGCAGCTCTGCCGGGACATGGGACTATGGCTACACCTTC.

The rearrangement links TRBV5-1 to TRBJ2-1; the D gene is possibly TRBD2 (6 bases). The CDR3 length is 15 residues. Per the germline V gene, CDR1 is SGHRS and CDR2 is YFSETQ. The V end lost 4 bases, the J end lost 0 bases, and 11 bases lay between the germline ends. The CDR3 loop is CASSGTALSYNEQFF. The CDR3 DNA is TGCGCCAGCAGCGGGACTGCCCTCTCCTACAATGAGCAGTTCTTC.

The genes are TRBV4-2 and TRBJ2-3, with 10 nucleotides matching TRBD2. Trimming at V came to 1 base and at J to 4 bases, leaving 11 bases not matched to a gene. Germline V CDR1 and CDR2: LGHNA, YNFKEQ. The CDR3 totals 18 residues. CDR3 nucleotides: TGTGCCAGCAGCCAAGGACGGTTTAGCGGGGGGCGGGCAGATACGCAGTATTTT. The encoded protein is CASSQGRFSGGRADTQYF.

This chain links TRBV2 with TRBJ2-7, with 8 nucleotides matching TRBD1. The CDR3 consists of 15 residues. The V segment lost 2 bases and the J segment 3 bases; nucleotides outside the gene matches: 6. Germline CDR1 and CDR2: SNHLY and FYNNEI. The CDR3 sequence: CASSEKDRALYEQYF. Written as DNA, the CDR3 is TGTGCCAGCAGTGAAAAGGACAGGGCCCTCTACGAGCAGTACTTC.

The rearrangement joins TRBV5-5 to TRBJ1-6, with D tentatively TRBD1 (5 bases). The germline V gene encodes CDR1 SGHKS and CDR2 YYEKEE (reference sequence). The CDR3 extends over 16 amino acids. Trimming removed 4 bases from V and 9 bases from J, with 20 bases in between. CDR3 residues: CASSPTGESSRSPLHF. Here the CDR3 DNA reads TGTGCCAGCAGCCCAACAGGAGAATCCTCCCGTTCACCCCTCCACTTT. Variable domain in full (rest from reference TRBV5-5 and TRBJ1-6): DAGVTQSPTHLIKTRGQQVTLRCSPISGHKSVSWYQQVLGQGPQFIFQYYEKEERGRGNFPDRFSARQFPNYSSELNVNALLLGDSALYLCASSPTGESSRSPLHFGNGTRLTVT.

The chain recombines TRBV6-6 with TRBJ1-4, with no clear D. The length of the CDR3 is 14 residues. Germline loops: CDR1 MNHNY, CDR2 SVGAGI (reference sequence). Trimming took 4 bases from V and 8 from J, leaving 14 bases between them. The CDR3 spells CASSSNPRGEKLFF. CDR3 nucleotide sequence: TGTGCCAGCAGTTCCAATCCCCGAGGGGAAAAACTGTTTTTT.

The chain is built from TRBV5-4 and TRBJ2-1; a possible D gene is TRBD1 (7 bases). V lost 4 bases, J lost 7 bases, and 15 bases lay in between. The CDR3 runs to 14 residues. Per the germline V gene, CDR1 is SGHNT and CDR2 is YYREEE (reference sequence). CDR3 nucleotides: TGTGCCAGCAGCGTCTCGACAGGGAGGAATGAGCAGTTCTTC. Translating it yields CASSVSTGRNEQFF.

This rearrangement joins TRBV9 to TRBJ2-3, with 10 bases identical to TRBD2. The CDR3 is 15 amino acids. Germline lookup yields CDR1 SGDLS and CDR2 YYNGEE. Trimming took 7 bases from V and 4 from J; bases not matched to a gene: 9. CDR3 DNA sequence: TGTGCCAGCGGGACGGGAGCGGGGGGGCCAGATACGCAGTATTTT. Encoded protein: CASGTGAGGPDTQYF. The variable domain in full, with the rest retrieved from reference TRBV9 and TRBJ2-3, is DSGVTQTPKHLITATGQRVTLRCSPRSGDLSVYWYQQSLDQGLQFLIQYYNGEERAKGNILERFSAQQFPDLHSELNLSSLELGDSALYFCASGTGAGGPDTQYFGPGTRLTVL.

The rearrangement joins TRBV4-3 to TRBJ2-1; TRBD2 might be the D (6 bases). Germline V gene lookup returns CDR1 LGHNA and CDR2 YSLEER. The CDR3 covers 17 residues. V lost 0 bases to trimming and J lost 2 bases, with 14 bases between them. The DNA for the CDR3 is TGCGCCAGCAGCCAAGATCAAGTCGGGGGAACCTACAATGAGCAGTTCTTC. Translated: CASSQDQVGGTYNEQFF.

The chain joins TRBV11-2 to TRBJ1-4; unclear D gene. CDR1 and CDR2 (germline): SGHAT, FQNNGV. Trimming took 2 bases from V and 5 from J, leaving 12 bases between them. The CDR3 loop spans 15 amino acids. CDR3 sequence (DNA): TGTGCCAGCAGCTTACTCGGGAAGACAAATGAAAAACTGTTTTTT. Translated, it gives CASSLLGKTNEKLFF.

The rearrangement links TRBV9 to TRBJ1-1; D not certain. The CDR3 is 13 residues long. Germline CDR1 reads SGDLS; CDR2 reads YYNGEE. Trimming removed 0 bases from V and 1 base from J, with 4 bases in between. The CDR3 here is CASSVVQNTEAFF. The CDR3 nucleotides are TGTGCCAGCAGCGTAGTTCAGAACACTGAAGCTTTCTTT.

The J gene is TRBJ2-7, the V gene TRBV7-9, with 7 bases lining up with TRBD1. The CDR3 runs 12 residues. Germline V gene sequence: CDR1 SEHNR, CDR2 FQNEAQ (reference sequence). V trimming: 7 bases; J trimming: 5 bases; junction bases outside the gene matches: 5. The CDR3 DNA follows: TGTGCCAGCAAAACAGGGGACAACGAGCAGTACTTC. Protein product: CASKTGDNEQYF.

V gene TRBV18 combines with J gene TRBJ2-1; 11 bases line up with TRBD2. The CDR3 runs 17 residues. V dropped 3 bases and J dropped 8; count of bases not matched to a gene: 12. Germline CDR1 and CDR2: KGHSH and LQKENI. The CDR3 sequence: CASSPRTLAGGGDEQFF. CDR3 bases: TGTGCCAGCTCACCCCGAACTCTAGCGGGGGGAGGGGATGAGCAGTTCTTC.

This chain connects TRBV7-9 to TRBJ1-2, with D maybe TRBD1 (6 bases). Between the trimmed V and J ends, which lost 5 bases and 3 bases, there was a span of 16 bases. The CDR3 is 15 residues long. The germline V gene has CDR1 SEHNR and CDR2 FQNEAQ (reference sequence). CDR3 sequence (DNA): TGTGCCAGCAGCCGACCCGACAGGTCCCACTATGGCTACACCTTC. It is translated as CASSRPDRSHYGYTF.

This clone has a handful of counts. This rearrangement joins TRBV6-1 to TRBJ1-5, with D perhaps TRBD1 (5 bases). The V gene's germline CDR1 is MNHNS and CDR2 SASEGT. Trimming pared 1 base from V and 3 bases from J, leaving 10 bases between. The CDR3 loop spans 15 amino acids. CDR3 sequence reads: CASSEVRTPNQPQHF. CDR3 nucleotides: TGTGCCAGCAGTGAAGTTCGGACACCCAATCAGCCCCAGCATTTT.

The chain recombines TRBV9 with TRBJ2-5; 10 nucleotides line up with TRBD2. V dropped 0 bases and J dropped 4; count of bases not matched to a gene: 3. Germline values: CDR1 SGDLS, CDR2 YYNGEE. The CDR3 has 15 amino acids. CDR3 DNA sequence: TGTGCCAGCAGCGTAGAAGGGACTAGCGCAGAGACCCAGTACTTC. Translating it yields CASSVEGTSAETQYF.

This clone occurred a few times. The gene calls are TRBV5-1 and TRBJ2-3, with 9 bases identical to TRBD1. Per the germline V gene, CDR1 is SGHRS and CDR2 is YFSETQ. With V trimmed by 4 bases and J by 6 bases, 9 bases remained unmatched. The CDR3 is 15 residues long. As DNA, the CDR3 is TGCGCCAGCAGCCCGGGACAGGGTGGTGGGGATACGCAGTATTTT. Translated: CASSPGQGGGDTQYF.